Listed below are T cell receptor beta chains from one sample, sequenced in a study of beta chain features in type 1 diabetes. Profiling relied on immunoSEQ multiplex PCR, and the TCRdb table lists in-frame clones only, not all of them. The sample includes under 300,000 clones, roughly 21% of them seen just once. The sequenced material came from naive CD4+ T cells from blood. The source of these receptors is a woman aged 40 to 50 with type 1 diabetes. The CDR3 runs from the conserved cysteine through the conserved F or W. The D gene is left open where the match is weak.

d_gene | j_gene | v_gene | CDR3aa
- | TRBJ1-5 | TRBV15 | CATSRDRWGQQGQPQHF
TRBD2 | TRBJ2-1 | TRBV5-4 | CASSLGGLAGYNEQFF
TRBD1 | TRBJ2-1 | TRBV5-4 | CASSFPGTGQFF
- | TRBJ1-2 | TRBV5-1 | CASSLGPTDRGGYTF
TRBD2 | TRBJ2-7 | TRBV5-1 | CASSRGTSDSSYEQYF
- | TRBJ1-1 | TRBV5-1 | CASSLGPADTEAFF
TRBD2 | TRBJ2-5 | TRBV30 | CAWSGLAGWETQYF
TRBD1 | TRBJ2-7 | TRBV28 | CASRTSGQANDEQYF
TRBD1 | TRBJ1-1 | TRBV4-1 | CASSQTTTGVPTEAFF
- | TRBJ1-1 | TRBV29-1 | CSAHRENTEAFF
TRBD1 | TRBJ2-7 | TRBV30 | CAWTRGRTLLSYEQYF
- | TRBJ1-5 | TRBV18 | CASSPGGAAGQPQHF
TRBD1 | TRBJ2-1 | TRBV29-1 | CSVRTGYNEQFF
- | TRBJ2-1 | TRBV7-2 | CASSFNTPRRGVF
- | TRBJ2-3 | TRBV30 | CAWGNSDTQYF
TRBD1 | TRBJ1-3 | TRBV4-2 | CASSQPTRGRSGNTIYF